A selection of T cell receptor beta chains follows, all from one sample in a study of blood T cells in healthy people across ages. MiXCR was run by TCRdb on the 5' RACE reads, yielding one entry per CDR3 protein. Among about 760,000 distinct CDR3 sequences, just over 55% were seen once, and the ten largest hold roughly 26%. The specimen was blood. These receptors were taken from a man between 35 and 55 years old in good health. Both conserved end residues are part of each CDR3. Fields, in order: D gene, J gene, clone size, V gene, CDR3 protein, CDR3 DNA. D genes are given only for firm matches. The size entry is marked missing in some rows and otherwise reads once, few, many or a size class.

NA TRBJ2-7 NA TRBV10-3 CAITLAPDGEQYF TGTGCCATAACGCTCGCCCCGGACGGTGAGCAGTACTTC
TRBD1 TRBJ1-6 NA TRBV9 CASSSEGGQGGSPLHF TGTGCCAGCAGCTCAGAGGGGGGACAGGGGGGGTCACCCCTCCACTTT
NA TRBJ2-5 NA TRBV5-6 CASTVGVGETQYF TGTGCCAGCACTGTGGGGGTTGGAGAGACCCAGTACTTC
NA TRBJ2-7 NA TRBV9 CASSVGPSVYEQYF TGTGCCAGCAGCGTCGGACCTAGCGTCTACGAGCAGTACTTC
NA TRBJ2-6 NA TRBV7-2 CASSPKSSGANVLTF TGTGCCAGCAGCCCCAAGAGCTCTGGGGCCAACGTCCTGACTTTC
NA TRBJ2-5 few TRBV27 CASGGGRLARTQYF TGTGCCAGCGGTGGGGGGCGACTTGCAAGGACCCAGTACTTC
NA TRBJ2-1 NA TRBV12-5 CASGLYEQFF TGTGCTAGTGGTTTGTATGAGCAGTTCTTC
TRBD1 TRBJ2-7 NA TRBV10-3 CAISEFEGTGGIYEQYF TGTGCCATCAGTGAATTTGAAGGGACAGGGGGCATTTACGAGCAGTACTTC
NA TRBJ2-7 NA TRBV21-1 CASSIYRRLTTYEQYF TGTGCCAGCAGCATTTATCGGCGGTTAACAACCTACGAGCAGTACTTC
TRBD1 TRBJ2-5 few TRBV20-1 CSAVSDRGAETQYF TGCAGTGCTGTCAGCGACAGGGGCGCAGAGACCCAGTACTTC
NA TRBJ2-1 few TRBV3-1 CASSQEGLPYNEQFF TGTGCCAGCAGCCAAGAGGGTCTCCCCTACAATGAGCAGTTCTTC
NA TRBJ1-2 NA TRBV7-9 CASSWAEGRTNYGYTF TGTGCCAGCAGCTGGGCCGAGGGAAGGACTAACTATGGCTACACCTTC
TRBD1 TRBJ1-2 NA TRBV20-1 CSARERDSVNYGYTF TGCAGTGCTAGAGAGCGGGACAGTGTTAACTATGGCTACACCTTC
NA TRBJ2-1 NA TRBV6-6 CASRGRAKEQFF TGTGCCAGCAGGGGCAGGGCTAAAGAGCAGTTCTTC
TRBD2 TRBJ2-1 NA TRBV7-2 CASRLARGGRALEQFF TGTGCCAGCAGACTCGCCCGGGGGGGGAGGGCCCTTGAGCAGTTCTTC
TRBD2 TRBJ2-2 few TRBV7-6 CASSRGLAANTGELFF TGTGCCAGCAGCCGGGGACTAGCGGCGAACACCGGGGAGCTGTTTTTT
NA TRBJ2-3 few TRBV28 CASSLQRFSTDTQYF TGTGCCAGCAGTTTACAGCGGTTTAGCACAGATACGCAGTATTTT
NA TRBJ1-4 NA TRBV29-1 CSVATGTRLFF TGCAGCGTTGCCACCGGGACAAGGCTGTTTTTT
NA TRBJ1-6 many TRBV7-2 CASSLGVVGSPLHF TGTGCCAGCAGCTTAGGGGTAGTTGGGTCACCCCTCCACTTT
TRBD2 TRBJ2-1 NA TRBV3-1 CASSQDRTSIEQFF TGTGCCAGCAGCCAAGATAGGACTAGCATTGAGCAGTTCTTC
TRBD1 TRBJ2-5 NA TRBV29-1 CSGGRQGWETQYF TGCAGCGGTGGAAGACAGGGATGGGAGACCCAGTACTTC
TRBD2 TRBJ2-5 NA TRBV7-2 CASSLGLAGGKETQYF TGTGCCAGCAGCTTAGGCCTAGCGGGAGGTAAAGAGACCCAGTACTTC
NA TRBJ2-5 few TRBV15 CATRPGGTEQETQYF TGTGCCACCAGACCGGGTGGGACCGAACAAGAGACCCAGTACTTC
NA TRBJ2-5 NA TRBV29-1 CSVKRLVIGETQYF TGCAGCGTTAAGCGACTAGTTATCGGGGAGACCCAGTACTTC
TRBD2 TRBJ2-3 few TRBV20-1 CSAKRASGRKDTQYF TGCAGTGCTAAAAGGGCTAGCGGGAGAAAAGATACGCAGTATTTT
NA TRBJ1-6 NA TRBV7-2 CASSLESDPSSPLHF TGTGCCAGCAGCTTAGAATCGGACCCTAGTTCACCCCTCCACTTT
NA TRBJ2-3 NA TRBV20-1 CSATPAGSGDTQYF TGCAGTGCTACGCCAGCCGGGAGCGGGGATACGCAGTATTTT
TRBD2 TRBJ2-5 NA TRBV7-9 CASSITGTSGRMETLYF TGTGCCAGCAGCATTACCGGGACTAGCGGGAGGATGGAGACCCTGTACTTC
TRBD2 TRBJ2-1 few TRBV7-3 CASSSPLRAGGKTNEQFF TGTGCCAGCAGCTCCCCTCTTAGGGCGGGGGGGAAAACAAATGAGCAGTTCTTC
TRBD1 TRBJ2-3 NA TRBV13 CASSTGTGGPDTQYF TGTGCCAGCAGTACAGGGACAGGTGGTCCAGATACGCAGTATTTT
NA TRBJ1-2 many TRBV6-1 CASSEGFTENYGYTF TGTGCCAGCAGTGAAGGCTTTACCGAAAACTATGGCTACACCTTC
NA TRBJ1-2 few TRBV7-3 CASSLKSMGGYTF TGTGCCAGCAGCTTAAAATCCATGGGGGGCTACACCTTC
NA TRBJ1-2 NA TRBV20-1 CSARDQTQTNYGYTF TGCAGTGCTAGAGATCAAACACAAACTAACTATGGCTACACCTTC
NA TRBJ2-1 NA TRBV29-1 CSVSGQGYNEQFF TGCAGCGTTTCCGGACAAGGCTACAATGAGCAGTTCTTC
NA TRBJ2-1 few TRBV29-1 CSVDSASNEQFF TGCAGCGTTGATTCCGCTAGCAATGAGCAGTTCTTC
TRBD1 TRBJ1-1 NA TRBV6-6 CASSRQGVMNTEAFF TGTGCCAGCAGCCGACAGGGGGTTATGAACACTGAAGCTTTCTTT
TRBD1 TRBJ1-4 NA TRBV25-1 CANSAGQGAVGEKLFF TGTGCCAACAGTGCGGGACAGGGGGCTGTAGGTGAAAAACTGTTTTTT
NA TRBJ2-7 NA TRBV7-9 CASSSVTEAYEQYF TGTGCCAGCAGCTCCGTGACAGAAGCCTACGAGCAGTACTTC
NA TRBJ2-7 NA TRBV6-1 CASTGLPRGGEQYF TGTGCCAGCACGGGTCTTCCCAGGGGCGGCGAGCAGTACTTC
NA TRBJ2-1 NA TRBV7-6 CASSLGIGAEQFF TGTGCCAGCAGCTTAGGGATCGGGGCTGAGCAGTTCTTC
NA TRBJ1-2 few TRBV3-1 CASSQPGPRPGYTF TGTGCCAGCAGCCAACCCGGGCCCAGGCCTGGCTACACCTTC
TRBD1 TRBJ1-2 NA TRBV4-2 CASSPDRVDGYTF TGTGCCAGCAGTCCGGACAGGGTCGATGGCTACACCTTC
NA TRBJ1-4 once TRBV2 CASSYGGLINEKLFF TGTGCCAGCAGTTATGGGGGGCTGATTAATGAAAAACTGTTTTTT
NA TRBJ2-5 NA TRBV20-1 CSARVYDGVETQYF TGCAGTGCTAGAGTCTATGACGGGGTGGAGACCCAGTACTTC
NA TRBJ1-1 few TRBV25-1 CASSEYDSGARGAFF TGTGCCAGCAGTGAATATGACTCAGGGGCACGGGGAGCTTTCTTT
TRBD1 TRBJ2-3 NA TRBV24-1 CATSGVGTGSPDTQYF TGTGCCACCAGTGGAGTGGGGACAGGCTCCCCAGATACGCAGTATTTT
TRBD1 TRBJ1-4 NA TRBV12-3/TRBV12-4 CASSFDRGEIDVELANEKLFF TGTGCCAGCAGTTTCGACAGGGGGGAGATCGATGTAGAGTTAGCTAATGAAAAACTGTTTTTT
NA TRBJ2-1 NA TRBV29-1 CSVDTQGRSNEQFF TGCAGCGTTGATACGCAGGGCAGAAGCAATGAGCAGTTCTTC
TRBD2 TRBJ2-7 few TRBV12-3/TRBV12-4 CATSAGGLSYEQYF TGTGCGACCAGTGCGGGGGGTTTGTCCTACGAGCAGTACTTC
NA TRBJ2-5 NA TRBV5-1 CASTDRIQETQYF TGCGCCAGCACTGACAGAATCCAAGAGACCCAGTACTTC
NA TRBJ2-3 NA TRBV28 CAILPREGTDTQYF TGTGCCATCCTCCCGAGAGAGGGCACAGATACGCAGTATTTT
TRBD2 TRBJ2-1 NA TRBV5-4 CASSLRLAGVGDEQFF TGTGCCAGCAGCTTACGACTAGCGGGAGTAGGAGATGAGCAGTTCTTC
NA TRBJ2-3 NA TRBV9 CASSVDPLGGLQDTQYF TGTGCCAGCAGCGTAGATCCCCTGGGAGGCCTCCAGGATACGCAGTATTTT
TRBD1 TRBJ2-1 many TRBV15 CATQTGSSYNEQFF TGTGCCACCCAGACAGGGAGCTCCTACAATGAGCAGTTCTTC
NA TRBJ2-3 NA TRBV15 CATSRAQARDTQYF TGTGCCACCAGCAGAGCCCAAGCCCGGGATACGCAGTATTTT
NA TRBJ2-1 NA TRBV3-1 CASSQAPDEQFF TGTGCCAGCAGCCAGGCCCCCGACGAGCAGTTCTTC
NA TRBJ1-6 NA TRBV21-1 CASDKIPRRDREMKRDNSPLHF TGTGCCAGCGACAAAATCCCTAGGCGGGACAGGGAAATGAAGAGAGATAATTCACCCCTCCACTTT
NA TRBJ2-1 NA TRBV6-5 CASSSSAQKPNEQFF TGTGCCAGCAGTAGCTCGGCCCAAAAACCCAATGAGCAGTTCTTC
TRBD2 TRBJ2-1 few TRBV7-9 CASKGPAGGPRNEQFF TGTGCCAGCAAGGGACCAGCGGGGGGCCCCAGGAATGAGCAGTTCTTC